This TCR beta chain is drawn from a study of blood T cell repertoires in COVID-19. Across the whole study: Sites in the United States, Italy and Spain provided acute and convalescent COVID-19 samples. Sample material is recorded as cDNA or gDNA derived from T cells, B-cell-depleted T cells, or PBMCs.

In the authors' methods: Reference gene primer amplification gave estimated nucleated cell counts. Some clones are missing from TCRdb's copy, which holds only in-frame ones; the method was immunoSEQ multiplex PCR. Clone size and the V and J calls come from that table; the DNA yielded D and trimming. Of approximately 110,000 clones listed, 69% are singletons. Material: peripheral blood. The TCR was taken from an elderly man with acute or convalescent COVID-19.

CDR3 in amino acids: CASRSTRKSYEQYF. The CDR3 DNA follows: TGTGCCAGCAGGTCTACCAGGAAAAGCTACGAGCAGTACTTC. The chain has TRBV27 and TRBJ2-7, with D hard to call. CDR3 length equals 14 residues. CDR1 MNHEY and CDR2 SMNVEV come from the germline V gene (reference sequence). Trimming shortened V by 6 bases and J by 3 bases, and 15 bases separated the two germline ends.